This T cell receptor beta chain was profiled in a study of cytomegalovirus exposure and HLA in healthy donors. The CDR3 covers 16 residues. Germline V CDR1 and CDR2: SGHDT, YYEEEE. Trimming removed 7 bases from V and 1 base from J, with 20 bases in between. A multiplex PCR was run with 60 Vbeta primers and 13 Jbeta primers. Sequenced by immunoSEQ multiplex PCR; TCRdb stores in-frame clones only, minus some. The repertoire includes 150,000 to 200,000 clones, 70% to 90% of them detected once, and about 2.3% sits in the top ten. Sequencing was carried out using PBMCs. The chain carries TRBV5-6 and TRBJ1-2; TRBD1 is a possible D gene (6 bases). This receptor was identified in a woman in her 30s in good health and CMV-seronegative. CDR3 amino acids: CASHGGGGPFNYGYTF. Here the CDR3 DNA reads TGTGCCAGCCATGGAGGGGGGGGACCTTTTAACTATGGCTACACCTTC.